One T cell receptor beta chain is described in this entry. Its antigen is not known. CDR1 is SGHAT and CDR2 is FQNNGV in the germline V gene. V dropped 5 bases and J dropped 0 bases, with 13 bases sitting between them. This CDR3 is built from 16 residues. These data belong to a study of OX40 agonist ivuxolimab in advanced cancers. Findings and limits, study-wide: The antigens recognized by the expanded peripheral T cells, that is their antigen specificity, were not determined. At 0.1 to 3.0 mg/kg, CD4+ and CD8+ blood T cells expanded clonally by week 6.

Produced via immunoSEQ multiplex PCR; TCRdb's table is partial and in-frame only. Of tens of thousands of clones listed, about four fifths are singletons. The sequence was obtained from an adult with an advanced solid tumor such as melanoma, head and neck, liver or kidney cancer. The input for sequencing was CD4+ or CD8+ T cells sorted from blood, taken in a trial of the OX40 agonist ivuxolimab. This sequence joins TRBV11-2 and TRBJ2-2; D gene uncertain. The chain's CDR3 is CASSRAAAANTGELFF. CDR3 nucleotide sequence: TGTGCCAGCAGCCGGGCCGCAGCCGCGAACACCGGGGAGCTGTTTTTT.